This T cell receptor beta chain was recovered during a study of CD8 T cells in Susac syndrome. With respect to this clonotype: At one end the junction does not follow the germline gene, possibly because of a read error.

A quantity of about 0.5 to 1 ug RNA underwent reverse transcription using random hexamers. One entry per CDR3 protein results from TCRdb running MiXCR on the immunoSEQ multiplex PCR reads. Of under 200,000 distinct CDR3 sequences detected, roughly nine tenths appear once; the ten largest clones hold 0.085% to 0.1%. The length of the CDR3 is 13 residues. The V gene's germline CDR1 is SQVTM and CDR2 ANQGSEA. The diagnostic criteria were recently defined, and patients with Susac syndrome met them for definite or probable disease. The CD8+ and CD4+ T cells were negatively isolated, with the TEMRA cells enriched by FACS.

The chain couples TRBV29-1 to TRBJ2-1, with TRBD2 identical over 11 bases. This receptor was identified in a human donor with Susac syndrome. Material: CD4+ T cells from PBMCs. The CDR3 nucleotides read TGCAGCGTAGAAGGGACTAGCGGAAATGAGCAGTTCTTC. Its translation: CSVEGTSGNEQFF.